A selection of T cell receptor beta chains follows, all from one sample in a study of cytomegalovirus exposure and HLA in healthy donors. TCRdb keeps only in-frame clones here, not all; method: immunoSEQ multiplex PCR. Of approximately 260,000 clones in the sample, around 86% were seen once. The sample comprised PBMCs. The receptors were sampled from a young woman in good health and CMV-seropositive. CDR3s include the opening cysteine and the closing phenylalanine or tryptophan. The size entry is marked missing in some rows and otherwise reads once, few, many or a size class.

clone_size,v_call,cdr3_length,cdr3_aa
.,TRBV19,14,CASSLSGSGDEQFF
.,TRBV7-2,16,CASSLLRADFKETQYF
.,TRBV11-2,14,CASSLAHGFNEQFF
.,TRBV27,14,CASSLGAREYEQYF
.,TRBV19,15,CASRFHRGLNTEAFF
.,TRBV7-3,16,CASSLGGGRTYNEQFF
.,TRBV2,13,CASSADRSYEQYF
.,TRBV5-8,17,CASSPHWGTVTNQPQHF
.,TRBV5-4,14,CASSLRQGAYEQYF
.,TRBV7-9,17,CASSFSGAGGSYNEQFF
.,TRBV6-6,14,CASSYDFGGGEQFF
.,TRBV30,13,CAWSTGYPGELFF
.,TRBV19,14,CASSITTSSETQYF
.,TRBV9,14,CASSGAGKPYEQYF
.,TRBV11-3,14,CASSAQRESGEQYF
.,TRBV5-6,16,CASSETGAPGHYEQYF
.,TRBV2,15,CASSRDRGFNTEAFF
.,TRBV28,12,CASSLSRGLAFF
.,TRBV7-2,14,CASSLRLALGELFF
.,TRBV19,14,CASRSSQAVYEQYF
once,TRBV27,15,CASSPRQDGTLGYTF
.,TRBV28,16,CASSTQQGRPYNEQFF
.,TRBV6-1,14,CASSDWTGDGEQYF
.,TRBV19,13,CASSIRDTDTQYF
.,TRBV19,14,CASSMVALTDTQYF
.,TRBV6-5,13,CASRPGQQETQYF
.,TRBV27,13,CASSFRVTGELFF
.,TRBV10-3,11,CAIRRDGMAFF
.,TRBV30,13,CAWRQRLDNEQFF
.,TRBV28,17,CASSFFPVPTVSYEQYF
.,TRBV6-1,15,CASIGGLTNTGELFF
.,TRBV19,13,CASRPSGGYEQYF
.,TRBV15,13,CAIRDRGHNEQFF
.,TRBV4-1,17,CASSQDPPPGLAHEQYF
.,TRBV6-1,16,CASSEGLAGAKNIQYF
.,TRBV11-2,13,CASSFGRETEAFF
.,TRBV19,15,CASRSCRDRGCEQYF
.,TRBV11-2,15,CASSTGLAGEGTQYF
.,TRBV2,15,CASSGEKEAYQPQHF
.,TRBV18,13,CASSFFGDQPQHF
.,TRBV7-7,14,CASSSRGSTGELFF
.,TRBV7-2,14,CASSNEAGTYEQYF
once,TRBV2,15,CASRGYRGRQDTQYF
.,TRBV30,14,CAWSVGVEGQPQHF
.,TRBV7-6,14,CASSLGPSSNEQFF
.,TRBV5-1,15,CASSEGPDRVYEQYF
.,TRBV27,14,CASSKEARSYEQYF
few,TRBV9,13,CASSVISHNEQFF
once,TRBV6-1,12,CASSELRYEQYF
.,TRBV28,12,CASSSAAYEQYF
.,TRBV28,14,CASSFLGTNGELFF
.,TRBV10-1,16,CARGQGISHSNQPQHF
.,TRBV28,16,CASSLLGGQSTDTQYF
.,TRBV7-9,14,CASSREVAGYGYTF
once,TRBV5-6,13,CASSESQRGGQFF
.,TRBV27,15,CASSPLPPEQGKQHF
.,TRBV9,14,CASSLIGLAGEQFF
.,TRBV19,13,CASTLQGNQPQHF
.,TRBV7-2,15,CASSLPGHQNTEAFF
.,TRBV28,16,CASSLGRGTPNQPQHF